The rows below give T cell receptor beta chains drawn from one sample of a study of T cells in Graves' hyperthyroidism and ophthalmopathy. Via MiXCR, TCRdb re-called the multiplex PCR reads, giving one row per CDR3 protein. The repertoire consists of more than 550,000 distinct CDR3 sequences, with less than 45% occurring once and the leading ten covering less than 9%. Sequenced material: peripheral blood or thyroid tissue (not recorded which). Receptor source: an adult man with Graves' disease, either hyperthyroidism or ophthalmopathy (not recorded which). Each CDR3 is given with its conserved first and last residue. Fields, in order: J gene, D gene, clone size, V gene, CDR3 protein, CDR3 DNA. D genes are given only for firm matches. The size entry is marked missing in some rows and otherwise reads once, few, many or a size class.

>TRBJ1-1|.|many|TRBV7-9
CASSLTEGGPEAFF
TGTGCCAGCAGCTTAACCGAGGGTGGCCCTGAAGCTTTCTTT
>TRBJ2-5|.|.|TRBV29-1
CSVERTSQETQYF
TGCAGCGTAGAAAGGACCTCCCAAGAGACCCAGTACTTC
>TRBJ2-7|TRBD2|.|TRBV5-1
CASSSGTSGTYEQYF
TGCGCCAGCAGCAGCGGGACTAGCGGTACCTACGAGCAGTACTTC
>TRBJ1-2|.|.|TRBV6-1
CASRAGHSNYGYAF
TGTGCCAGCAGAGCGGGACATAGTAACTATGGCTACGCCTTC
>TRBJ1-2|.|many|TRBV7-6
CASSSRAYGYTF
TGTGCCAGCAGCTCCCGGGCCTATGGCTACACCTTC
>TRBJ2-2|TRBD1|.|TRBV9
CASSASQGDGELFF
TGTGCCAGCAGCGCGAGTCAGGGGGACGGGGAGCTGTTTTTT
>TRBJ1-1|.|many|TRBV12-3/TRBV12-4
CASSFVTEAFF
TGTGCCAGCAGCTTCGTAACTGAAGCTTTCTTT
>TRBJ2-7|TRBD2|.|TRBV7-2
CASSMTSETYEQYF
TGTGCCAGTAGTATGACTAGCGAAACCTACGAGCAGTACTTC
>TRBJ2-7|TRBD2|.|TRBV7-9
CASSLAGGTGDYEQYF
TGTGCCAGCAGCTTGGCGGGAGGAACCGGGGACTACGAGCAGTACTTC
>TRBJ2-7|TRBD1|.|TRBV14
CASSQDAGTGGEQYF
TGTGCCAGCAGCCAAGATGCCGGGACAGGGGGCGAGCAGTACTTC
>TRBJ1-2|.|many|TRBV5-1
CASSNEGSYGYTF
TGCGCCAGCAGCAATGAGGGCAGCTATGGCTACACCTTC
>TRBJ1-2|.|.|TRBV2
CASSATGQSRGYTF
TGTGCCAGCAGTGCCACCGGACAGTCCCGTGGCTACACCTTC
>TRBJ2-7|TRBD2|.|TRBV6-1
CASSYKALAGPYEQYF
TGTGCCAGCTCCTACAAGGCACTAGCGGGACCCTACGAGCAGTACTTC
>TRBJ1-2|.|.|TRBV7-2
CASRPVSRIQGGGYTF
TGTGCCAGCAGACCCGTCTCCCGGATACAGGGTGGCGGCTACACCTTC
>TRBJ2-2|TRBD1|.|TRBV29-1
CSVEQRTGGLSGELFF
TGCAGCGTTGAACAAAGGACAGGGGGCCTCTCCGGGGAGCTGTTTTTT